The rows below give T cell receptor beta chains drawn from one sample of a study of cytomegalovirus exposure and HLA in healthy donors. Clones were sequenced by immunoSEQ multiplex PCR, and TCRdb holds only the in-frame ones, with some missing. Of approximately 170,000 clones in the sample, around four fifths were seen once. The sequencing input was PBMCs. The receptors here all came from a female donor in good health and CMV-seronegative. The conserved cysteine and the conserved F or W are not part of the CDR3 here. Clone size, where shown, is once, few, many, or a class for clones that have expanded.

>TRBJ2-7|TRBV7-9|.
ASSSTAGAEQY
>.|TRBV5-1|.
ASSPGTGRWYEQY
>TRBJ2-1|TRBV7-8|few
ASSLAPSATYNEQF
>TRBJ2-1|TRBV10-3|.
AISTGTGWNEQF
>TRBJ2-7|TRBV5-6|few
ASSLGTTEQY
>TRBJ1-3|TRBV6-5|.
ASSMTWGAGNTIY
>TRBJ2-3|TRBV28|.
ASSNLAGGFGRSTQY
>TRBJ2-7|TRBV7-7|.
ASSLALRYEQY
>TRBJ1-5|TRBV28|.
ASSSGTDSNQPQH
>TRBJ2-2|TRBV28|few
ASSPTAANTGELF
>TRBJ2-7|TRBV6-1|.
ASSRTGEVWEQY
>TRBJ1-3|TRBV9|once
ASSPRAGSVDTIY
>TRBJ2-5|TRBV28|.
ASNRGQETQY
>TRBJ2-3|TRBV19|.
ASNLGQRTDTQY
>TRBJ2-7|TRBV5-1|once
ASFATGGDEQY
>TRBJ2-5|TRBV6-6|.
ASSYTRAGKTQY
>TRBJ1-1|TRBV6-5|.
ASSYMGTVRTEAF